The next 12 T cell receptor beta chains were all read from a single sample in a study of CD8+ T cells in alopecia areata. Following extraction, RNA underwent reverse transcription to cDNA, which served as the sequencing template. Generated by immunoSEQ multiplex PCR, the TCRdb table keeps only in-frame clones and is missing some. The table has some 170,000 clones, about 70% seen once. The sequenced sample was CD8+ T cells sorted from blood, obtained at week 0. The receptors here all came from a human donor with alopecia areata.

V and J are TRBV6-5 and TRBJ2-5; D is tentatively TRBD1 or TRBD2 (6 bases each). The CDR3 totals 14 residues. V was pared by 5 bases and J by 5 bases, with 15 bases between. CDR1 MNHEY and CDR2 SVGAGI come from the germline V gene. CDR3 loop: CASSQQGLGETQYF. Written as DNA, the CDR3 is TGTGCCAGCAGTCAACAGGGACTTGGTGAGACCCAGTACTTC.

The genes are TRBV6-5 and TRBJ2-7; D is undetermined. This CDR3 has 12 amino acids. The V end lost 6 bases, the J end lost 1 base, and 7 bases lay between the germline ends. CDR1 and CDR2 from the germline V gene are MNHEY and SVGAGI. CDR3: CASSTPSYEQYF. CDR3 sequence (DNA): TGTGCCAGCAGCACACCTTCCTACGAGCAGTACTTC.

This clone has more than one count but fewer than ten. The genes are TRBV30 and TRBJ1-1; the D is unclear. The V gene's germline CDR1 is GTSNPN and CDR2 SVGIG (reference sequence). The CDR3 covers 12 residues. V dropped 5 bases and J dropped 7 bases, with 14 bases sitting between them. In nucleotides, the CDR3 is TGTGCCTGGCAAGAAAATCCCAGTGAAGCTTTCTTT. It specifies CAWQENPSEAFF. The full variable domain, completed using reference TRBV30 and TRBJ1-1, is SQTIHQWPATLVQPVGSPLSLECTVEGTSNPNLYWYRQAAGRGLQLLFYSVGIGQISSEVPQNLSASRPQDRQFILSSKKLLLSDSGFYLCAWQENPSEAFFGQGTRLTVV.

The V and J genes are TRBV28 and TRBJ2-2; 7 nucleotides agree with TRBD1. This CDR3 is built from 13 residues. Looked up from germline, CDR1 is MDHEN and CDR2 is SYDVKM. J was trimmed by 7 bases and V by 2 bases; bases with no gene match: 1. The CDR3 coding sequence is TGTGCCAGCAGTTTAGGGACAGACGGGGAGCTGTTTTTT. Residues: CASSLGTDGELFF.

The chain couples TRBV19 to TRBJ1-2; the D is unclear. The CDR3 covers 10 residues. With 9 bases removed from V and 3 bases from J, the gap between germline ends came to 5 bases. CDR1 is LNHDA, CDR2 SQIVND, per germline (reference sequence). CDR3 region: CASFDYGYTF. In nucleotides, the CDR3 is TGTGCCAGCTTCGACTATGGCTACACCTTC.

The rearrangement joins TRBV27 to TRBJ2-3, with D possibly TRBD2 on 6 matching bases. Germline lookup yields CDR1 MNHEY and CDR2 SMNVEV (reference sequence). V was trimmed by 4 bases and J by 7 bases, leaving 12 bases between them. The length of the CDR3 is 13 residues. The CDR3 region has the DNA TGTGCCAGCAGTTCGCGACTAGTCCATACGCAGTATTTT. Amino acids: CASSSRLVHTQYF.

The chain is built from TRBV6-6 and TRBJ2-2; D is unresolved. Germline loops: CDR1 MNHNY, CDR2 SVGAGI (reference sequence). V shed 7 bases and J shed 2 bases, with 11 bases lying between them. The CDR3 length is 14 residues. The CDR3 region has the DNA TGTGCCAGCACCCGCACAGTAAACACCGGGGAGCTGTTTTTT. Amino acid sequence: CASTRTVNTGELFF.

The V call is TRBV5-6, the J call TRBJ1-1, with D hard to call. The CDR3 is 14 amino acids. V was cut by 3 bases and J by 2 bases, with 11 bases left in between. Germline loops: CDR1 SGHDT, CDR2 YYEEEE. CDR3 coding DNA: TGTGCCAGCAGCTCCTCGACGGGTAACACTGAAGCTTTCTTT. It codes for CASSSSTGNTEAFF.

This chain's CDR3 is CASSVGTAPYSGANVLTF. Here the CDR3 DNA reads TGTGCCAGCAGTGTGGGCACAGCACCTTACTCTGGGGCCAACGTCCTGACTTTC. The chain employs TRBV6-1 and TRBJ2-6; D ambiguous. V dropped 4 bases and J dropped 0 bases, with 16 bases sitting between them. CDR3 length: 18 amino acids. The germline V gene has CDR1 MNHNS and CDR2 SASEGT.

The V gene is TRBV29-1, the J gene TRBJ2-2, with 7 nucleotides matching TRBD2. The CDR3 runs 15 residues. CDR1 is SQVTM and CDR2 is ANQGSEA in the germline V gene. The CDR3 is CSVEFRGANTGELFF. The CDR3 DNA is TGCAGTGTAGAATTCCGGGGGGCGAACACCGGGGAGCTGTTTTTT.

The chain is built from TRBV13 and TRBJ2-7; D perhaps matches TRBD2 (6 bases). The germline V gene has CDR1 PRHDT and CDR2 FYEKMQ (reference sequence). Trimming left V 4 bases short and J 7 bases short, with 11 bases between. The length of the CDR3 is 12 residues. CDR3 amino acids: CASSYGTGEQYF. CDR3 in DNA: TGTGCCAGCAGCTACGGGACTGGGGAGCAGTACTTC.

The chain recombines TRBV13 with TRBJ2-3; 11 positions agree with TRBD2. J gave up 8 bases and V 5 bases, and 6 bases lay outside the gene matches. The germline gives CDR1 PRHDT, CDR2 FYEKMQ (reference sequence). This CDR3 comprises 14 residues. In DNA, the CDR3 is TGTGCCAGCAGCGGAGAAGGGACTAGCGGTACGCAGTATTTT. Its translation: CASSGEGTSGTQYF.